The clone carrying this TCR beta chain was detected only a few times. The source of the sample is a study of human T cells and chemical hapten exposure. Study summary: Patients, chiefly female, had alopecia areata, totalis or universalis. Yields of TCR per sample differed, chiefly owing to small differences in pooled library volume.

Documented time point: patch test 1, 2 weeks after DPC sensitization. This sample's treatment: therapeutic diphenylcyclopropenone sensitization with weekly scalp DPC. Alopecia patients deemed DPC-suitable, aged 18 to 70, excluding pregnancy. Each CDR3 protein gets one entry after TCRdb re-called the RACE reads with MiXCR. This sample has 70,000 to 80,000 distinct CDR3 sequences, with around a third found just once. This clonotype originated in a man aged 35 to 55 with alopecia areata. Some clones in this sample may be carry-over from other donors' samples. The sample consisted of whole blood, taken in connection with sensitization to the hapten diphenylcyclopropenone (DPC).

The CDR3 sequence is CASSYSYNEQYF. The CDR3 DNA follows: TGTGCCAGCAGTTACTCGTACAACGAGCAGTACTTC. This chain uses TRBV6-2 or TRBV6-3 with TRBJ2-7; no clear D gene. Trimming stripped 0 bases from V and 5 bases from J, with 5 bases between. This CDR3 spans 12 amino acids. Per germline, CDR1 MNHEY and CDR2 SVGEGT.